Included here is one T cell receptor (beta chain) sequence, with context. These data come from a study of blood T cell repertoires in COVID-19. Source study methods: Amplification with reference gene primers provided the estimates of nucleated cell counts. Assay used: immunoSEQ multiplex PCR; TCRdb lists only in-frame clones, some missing. V, J and clone size are those of that table, while D and trimming were read from the DNA. The sample comprises 300,000 to 400,000 clones, roughly nine tenths of which are singletons, and approximately 5.2% rests with the top ten. The age range of participants was 18 to 89 years, with residence in about two dozen US areas. Deletions cut 4 bases from V and 3 bases from J, with 13 bases between. This CDR3 spans 15 amino acids. Germline loops: CDR1 MNHEY, CDR2 SMNVEV (reference sequence).

The clonotype originates from a man between 60 and 70 years old who had recovered from COVID-19. The V gene is TRBV27, the J gene TRBJ1-5, with no clear D. The sample consisted of PBMCs or T cells enriched from blood (not recorded which). CDR3 amino acids: CASSSAPGNNQPQHF. The DNA for the CDR3 is TGTGCCAGCAGTTCGGCCCCCGGGAACAATCAGCCCCAGCATTTT.